The sequence of this T cell receptor beta chain was determined in a study of graft-versus-host responses after intestinal transplantation. V shed 5 bases and J 6 bases; nucleotides not matched to a gene: 13. The CDR3 contains 17 residues. Germline loops: CDR1 MNHEY, CDR2 SMNVEV (reference sequence). Using immunoSEQ multiplex PCR, the repertoire was profiled, and TCRdb retains in-frame clones only, with some absent. The sample includes about 19,000 clones, approximately 80% of them seen just once. The sequence was collected from a human patient who received an intestinal transplant, so some T cells may come from the graft donor. The sample in question was PBMCs, obtained 14 days after transplant. This chain uses TRBV27 with TRBJ2-1; 10 bases map to TRBD2. CDR3 nucleotides: TGTGCCAGCAGTCCGCGTCCAGCGGGAGGGGACGTCAATGAGCAGTTCTTC. Its protein is CASSPRPAGGDVNEQFF.